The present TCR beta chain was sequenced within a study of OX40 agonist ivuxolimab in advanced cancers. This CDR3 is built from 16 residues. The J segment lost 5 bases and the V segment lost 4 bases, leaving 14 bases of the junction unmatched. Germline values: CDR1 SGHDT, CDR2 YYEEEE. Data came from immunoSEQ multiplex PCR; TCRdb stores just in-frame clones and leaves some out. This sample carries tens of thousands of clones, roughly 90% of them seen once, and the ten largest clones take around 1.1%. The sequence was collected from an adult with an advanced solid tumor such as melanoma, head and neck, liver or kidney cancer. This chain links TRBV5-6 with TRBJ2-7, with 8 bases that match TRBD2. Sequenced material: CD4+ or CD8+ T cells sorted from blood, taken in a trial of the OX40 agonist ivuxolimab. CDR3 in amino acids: CASSRGLGSGVNEQYF. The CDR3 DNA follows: TGTGCCAGCAGCCGGGGTCTCGGTAGCGGGGTTAACGAGCAGTACTTC.